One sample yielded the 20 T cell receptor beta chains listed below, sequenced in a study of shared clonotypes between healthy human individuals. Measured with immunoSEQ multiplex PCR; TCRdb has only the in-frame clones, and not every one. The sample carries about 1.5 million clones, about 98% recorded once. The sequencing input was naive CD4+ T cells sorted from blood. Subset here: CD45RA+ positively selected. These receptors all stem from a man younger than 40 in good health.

The CDR3 region is CATAVGAGELFF. For the CDR3, the DNA is TGTGCCACCGCCGTTGGGGCCGGGGAGCTGTTTTTT. The chain joins TRBV15 to TRBJ2-2; D is undetermined. From germline, CDR1 is LNHNV and CDR2 YYDKDF (reference sequence). Trimming took 8 bases from V and 6 from J, leaving 10 bases between them. This CDR3 has 12 amino acids.

CDR3 protein: CASSPRTGNYGYTF. In DNA, the CDR3 is TGCGCCAGCAGCCCACGGACAGGAAACTATGGCTACACCTTC. The chain couples TRBV4-1 to TRBJ1-2, with 7 nucleotides matching TRBD1. This CDR3 is built from 14 residues. The germline V gene has CDR1 MGHRA and CDR2 YSYEKL. With V trimmed by 4 bases and J by 2 bases, 4 bases remained unmatched.

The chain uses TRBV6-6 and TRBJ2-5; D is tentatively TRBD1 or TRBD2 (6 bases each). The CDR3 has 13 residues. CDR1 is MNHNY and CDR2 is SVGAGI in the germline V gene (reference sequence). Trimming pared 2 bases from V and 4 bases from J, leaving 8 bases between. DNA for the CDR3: TGTGCCAGCAGTTACAGGGGGGCAGAGACCCAGTACTTC. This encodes CASSYRGAETQYF.

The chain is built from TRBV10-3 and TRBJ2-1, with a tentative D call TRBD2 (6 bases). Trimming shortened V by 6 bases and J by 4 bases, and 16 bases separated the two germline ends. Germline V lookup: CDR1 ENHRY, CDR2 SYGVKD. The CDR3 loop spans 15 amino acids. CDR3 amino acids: CAIRGGIAPYNEQFF. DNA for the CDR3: TGTGCCATCAGGGGGGGAATAGCGCCATACAATGAGCAGTTCTTC.

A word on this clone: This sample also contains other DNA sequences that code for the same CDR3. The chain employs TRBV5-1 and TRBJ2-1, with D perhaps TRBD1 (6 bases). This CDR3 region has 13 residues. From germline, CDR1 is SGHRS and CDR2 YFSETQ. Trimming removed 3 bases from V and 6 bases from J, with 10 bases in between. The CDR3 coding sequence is TGCGCCAGCAGCTCACAGGGACCCAATGAGCAGTTCTTC. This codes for CASSSQGPNEQFF.

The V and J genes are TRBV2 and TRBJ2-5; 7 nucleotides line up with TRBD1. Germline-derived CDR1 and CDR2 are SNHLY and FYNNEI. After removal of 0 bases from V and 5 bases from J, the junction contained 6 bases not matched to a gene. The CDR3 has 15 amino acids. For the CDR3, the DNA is TGTGCCAGCAGTGAAGCGACAGGGCGTTGGGAGACCCAGTACTTC. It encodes CASSEATGRWETQYF.

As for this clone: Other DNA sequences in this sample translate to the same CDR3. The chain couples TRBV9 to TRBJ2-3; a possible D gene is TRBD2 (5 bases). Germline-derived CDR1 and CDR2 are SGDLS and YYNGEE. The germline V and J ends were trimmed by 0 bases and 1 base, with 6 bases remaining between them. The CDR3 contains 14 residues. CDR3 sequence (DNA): TGTGCCAGCAGCGTAGTCGGGGGCACAGATACGCAGTATTTT. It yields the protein CASSVVGGTDTQYF. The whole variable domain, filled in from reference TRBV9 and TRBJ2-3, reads DSGVTQTPKHLITATGQRVTLRCSPRSGDLSVYWYQQSLDQGLQFLIQYYNGEERAKGNILERFSAQQFPDLHSELNLSSLELGDSALYFCASSVVGGTDTQYFGPGTRLTVL.

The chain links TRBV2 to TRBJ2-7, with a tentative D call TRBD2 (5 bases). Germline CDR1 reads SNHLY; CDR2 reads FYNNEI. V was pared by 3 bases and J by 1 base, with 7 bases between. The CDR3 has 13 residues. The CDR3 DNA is TGTGCCAGCAGTGACCCGGGATCCTACGAGCAGTACTTC. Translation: CASSDPGSYEQYF.

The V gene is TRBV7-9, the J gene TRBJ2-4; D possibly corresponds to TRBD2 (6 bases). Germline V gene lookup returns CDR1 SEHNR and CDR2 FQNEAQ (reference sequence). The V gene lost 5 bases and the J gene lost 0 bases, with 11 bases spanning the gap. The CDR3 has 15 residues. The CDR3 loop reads CASSPAEGAKNIQYF. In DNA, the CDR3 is TGTGCCAGCAGCCCGGCGGAGGGAGCCAAAAACATTCAGTACTTC.

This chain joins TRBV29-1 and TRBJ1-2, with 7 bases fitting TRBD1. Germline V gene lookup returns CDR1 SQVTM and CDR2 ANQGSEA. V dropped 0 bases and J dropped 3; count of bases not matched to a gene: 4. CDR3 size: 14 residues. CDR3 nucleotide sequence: TGCAGCGTTGAAGACCCGGGACAGTACTATGGCTACACCTTC. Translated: CSVEDPGQYYGYTF.

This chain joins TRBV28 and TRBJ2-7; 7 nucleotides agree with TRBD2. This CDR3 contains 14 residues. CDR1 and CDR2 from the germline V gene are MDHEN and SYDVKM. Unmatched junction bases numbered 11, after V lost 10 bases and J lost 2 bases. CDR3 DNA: TGTGCCACCACCAGCGGGACCGTTACCTACGAGCAGTACTTC. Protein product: CATTSGTVTYEQYF. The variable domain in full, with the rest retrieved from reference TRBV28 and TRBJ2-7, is DVKVTQSSRYLVKRTGEKVFLECVQDMDHENMFWYRQDPGLGLRLIYFSYDVKMKEKGDIPEGYSVSREKKERFSLILESASTNQTSMYLCATTSGTVTYEQYFGPGTRLTVT.

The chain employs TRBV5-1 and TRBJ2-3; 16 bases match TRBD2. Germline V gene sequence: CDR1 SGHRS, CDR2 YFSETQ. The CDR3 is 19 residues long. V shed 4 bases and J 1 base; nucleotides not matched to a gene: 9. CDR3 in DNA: TGCGCCAGCAGCCCGGGACTAGCGGGAGGGGGTAGCGGCACAGATACGCAGTATTTT. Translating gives CASSPGLAGGGSGTDTQYF.

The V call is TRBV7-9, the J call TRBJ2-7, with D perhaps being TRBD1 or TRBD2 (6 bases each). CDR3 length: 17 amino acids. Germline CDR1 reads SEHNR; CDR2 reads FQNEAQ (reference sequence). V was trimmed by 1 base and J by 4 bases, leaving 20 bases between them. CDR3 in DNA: TGTGCCAGCAGCTTAGTCCCGGGACACCACGCGGGGTACGAGCAGTACTTC. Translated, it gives CASSLVPGHHAGYEQYF.

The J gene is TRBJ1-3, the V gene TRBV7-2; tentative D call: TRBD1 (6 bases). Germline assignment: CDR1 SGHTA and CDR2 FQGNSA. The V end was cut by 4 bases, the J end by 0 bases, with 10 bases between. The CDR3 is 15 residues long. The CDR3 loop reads CASSSGGSSGNTIYF. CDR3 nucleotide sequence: TGTGCCAGCAGCTCCGGGGGCAGCTCTGGAAACACCATATATTTT.

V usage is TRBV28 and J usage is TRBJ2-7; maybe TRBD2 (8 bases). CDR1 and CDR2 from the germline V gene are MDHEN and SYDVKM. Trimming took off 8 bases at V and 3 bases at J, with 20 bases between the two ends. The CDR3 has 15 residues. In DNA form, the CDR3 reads TGTGCCAGCCGCATCGGGGGGGACAGATTCTACGAGCAGTACTTC. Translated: CASRIGGDRFYEQYF.

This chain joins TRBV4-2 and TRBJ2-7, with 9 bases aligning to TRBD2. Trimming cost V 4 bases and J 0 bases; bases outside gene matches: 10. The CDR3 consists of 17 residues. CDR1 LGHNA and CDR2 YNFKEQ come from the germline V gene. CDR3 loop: CASSRGTSPDSSYEQYF. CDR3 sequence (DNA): TGTGCCAGCAGCCGGGGGACTAGCCCTGATTCCTCCTACGAGCAGTACTTC.

CDR3 DNA: TGTGCCAGCAGCCAATTCAAGGGCAGGGAAAGTCTGTTCTTC. Amino acid sequence: CASSQFKGRESLFF. This chain connects TRBV14 to TRBJ2-1; D perhaps matches TRBD1 (5 bases). Per the germline V gene, CDR1 is SGHDN and CDR2 is FVKESK. The length of the CDR3 is 14 residues. Trimming took off 2 bases at V and 15 bases at J, with 20 bases between the two ends.

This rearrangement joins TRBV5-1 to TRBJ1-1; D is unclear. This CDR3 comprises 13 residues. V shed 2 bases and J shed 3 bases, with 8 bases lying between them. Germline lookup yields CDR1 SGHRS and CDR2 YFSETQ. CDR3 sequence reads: CASSFHGDTEAFF. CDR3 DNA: TGCGCCAGCAGCTTCCACGGGGACACTGAAGCTTTCTTT.

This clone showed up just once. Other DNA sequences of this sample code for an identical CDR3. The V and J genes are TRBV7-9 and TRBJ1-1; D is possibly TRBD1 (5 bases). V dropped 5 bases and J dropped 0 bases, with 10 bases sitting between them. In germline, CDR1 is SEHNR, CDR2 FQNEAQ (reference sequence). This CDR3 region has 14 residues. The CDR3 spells CASSARQLNTEAFF. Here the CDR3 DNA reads TGTGCCAGCAGCGCTCGACAGTTGAACACTGAAGCTTTCTTT.

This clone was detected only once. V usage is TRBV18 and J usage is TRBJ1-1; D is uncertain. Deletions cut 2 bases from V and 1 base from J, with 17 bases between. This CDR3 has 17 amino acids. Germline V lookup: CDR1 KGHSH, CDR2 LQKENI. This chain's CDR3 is CASSPKSPYPTNTEAFF. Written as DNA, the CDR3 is TGTGCCAGCTCACCAAAATCGCCTTACCCCACGAACACTGAAGCTTTCTTT.